Sequencing of this TCR beta chain was carried out in a study of T cells after yellow fever vaccination. TCRdb reanalysed the 5' RACE reads using MiXCR and keeps one entry per CDR3 protein. Counted here are around 56,000 distinct CDR3 sequences, approximately 6% occurring once; the ten biggest clones make up 25% to 40%. On this clonotype: Since a much larger clone is just one base distant, this may be a read error.

Broader study findings: A limited proportion of clonotypes was detected within both the CD4 and CD8 compartments. Almost every vaccine-responding clonotype was undetectable in sorted memory subsets on day 0. The secondary response peaked faster, at day 5 versus 15, but was weaker.

Germline V gives CDR1 ENHRY, CDR2 SYGVKD. The CDR3 runs to 15 residues. This TCR was recovered from a young man who received the YFV17D yellow fever vaccine. J is TRBJ1-2 and V is TRBV10-3, with 8 bases identical to TRBD1. Sequenced here: PBMCs, either bulk or a sorted T-cell subset (CD4+, CD8+, memory, or dextramer-sorted; not recorded which), sampled on the day of the yellow fever booster vaccination. The CDR3 DNA reads as TGTGCCTTCAGGGCAGGACAGGGTGTAGTCGGTGGCTACACCTTC. It is translated as CAFRAGQGVVGGYTF.